The next 27 T cell receptor beta chains were all read from a single sample in a study of blood T cell repertoires in COVID-19. Profiling relied on immunoSEQ multiplex PCR, and the TCRdb table lists in-frame clones only, not all of them. Among around 150,000 clones listed, about nine tenths were seen once. The specimen sequenced was peripheral blood. These receptors were collected from a man aged 50-59 years with active or convalescent COVID-19.

CDR3 DNA sequence: TGTGCCAGCAGCTTATTGACAGGGGATCAGCCCCAGCATTTT. As protein: CASSLLTGDQPQHF. The chain employs TRBV7-9 and TRBJ1-5; 8 nucleotides line up with TRBD1. This CDR3 has 14 amino acids. Germline trimming cut 2 bases from V and 5 bases from J; bases unmatched to any gene: 2. The germline gives CDR1 SEHNR, CDR2 FQNEAQ (reference sequence).

This chain connects TRBV6-4 to TRBJ1-1, with 7 bases that match TRBD1. The CDR3 contains 15 residues. The ends lost 0 bases at V and 6 bases at J; junction bases unmatched: 7. The germline V gene has CDR1 MRHNA and CDR2 SNTAGT. CDR3 nucleotide sequence: TGTGCCAGCAGTGACTCATCAGGGGGGACTTCTGAAGCTTTCTTT. As protein: CASSDSSGGTSEAFF.

This clone has just a few counts. The rearrangement links TRBV24-1 to TRBJ2-2, with D perhaps TRBD1 (7 bases). Trimming stripped 5 bases from V and 5 bases from J, with 11 bases between. CDR1 KGHDR and CDR2 SFDVKD come from the germline V gene. The CDR3 extends over 14 amino acids. The CDR3 DNA follows: TGTGCCACCAGTGGGCCAGGGGGGACCGGGGAGCTGTTTTTT. It translates to CATSGPGGTGELFF.

This sequence joins TRBV5-1 and TRBJ1-2; D may be TRBD1 (6 bases). From germline, CDR1 is SGHRS and CDR2 YFSETQ. There are 14 residues in the CDR3. Trimming stripped 4 bases from V and 3 bases from J, with 13 bases between. CDR3 coding DNA: TGCGCCAGCAGCATCGGACAGACCTACTATGGCTACACCTTC. Translation gives CASSIGQTYYGYTF.

A single count supports this clone. V is TRBV30 and J is TRBJ2-7; TRBD1 is a possible D gene (5 bases). V was pared by 0 bases and J by 6 bases, with 12 bases between. The germline V gene encodes CDR1 GTSNPN and CDR2 SVGIG (reference sequence). This CDR3 region has 13 residues. The DNA for the CDR3 is TGTGCCTGGAGTGTAGGCAGGGTGTTCGAGCAGTACTTC. Its protein product is CAWSVGRVFEQYF.

The rearrangement links TRBV28 to TRBJ2-1, with 7 bases identical to TRBD1. This CDR3 spans 13 amino acids. J gave up 11 bases and V 4 bases, and 8 bases lay outside the gene matches. From germline, CDR1 is MDHEN and CDR2 SYDVKM. The CDR3 loop is CASSYIQGKKQFF. CDR3 in DNA: TGTGCCAGCAGTTACATACAGGGGAAGAAGCAGTTCTTC.

CDR3 loop: CASRGGVGTGELFF. The CDR3 DNA sequence: TGTGCCAGCAGGGGAGGGGTTGGTACCGGGGAGCTGTTTTTT. The V and J genes are TRBV4-2 and TRBJ2-2; 7 bases match TRBD2. V lost 6 bases and J lost 5; bases outside the gene matches: 6. The CDR3 runs to 14 residues. Germline V gives CDR1 LGHNA, CDR2 YNFKEQ.

The CDR3 spells CASSSTGGYSGYTF. Here the CDR3 DNA reads TGTGCCAGCAGCTCGACAGGGGGATACTCTGGCTACACCTTC. The rearrangement joins TRBV5-6 to TRBJ1-2; 9 bases are a match to TRBD1. In germline, CDR1 is SGHDT, CDR2 YYEEEE. CDR3 size: 14 residues. Trimming at V came to 3 bases and at J to 7 bases, leaving 7 bases not matched to a gene.

The chain links TRBV4-2 to TRBJ2-7; TRBD1 agrees at 9 bases. Germline values: CDR1 LGHNA, CDR2 YNFKEQ. The CDR3 extends over 15 amino acids. Trimming cost V 1 base and J 5 bases; bases outside gene matches: 6. CDR3 DNA sequence: TGTGCCAGCAGCCAAGGGGACAGGGAATGGAACGAGCAGTACTTC. This codes for CASSQGDREWNEQYF.

J is TRBJ1-3 and V is TRBV2; D ambiguous. V was clipped by 6 bases and J by 1 base, with 10 bases between them. The V gene's germline CDR1 is SNHLY and CDR2 FYNNEI. This CDR3 is built from 14 residues. Written as DNA, the CDR3 is TGTGCCAGCAGCCTACAGAAATCTGGAAACACCATATATTTT. Its protein product is CASSLQKSGNTIYF.

The chain combines TRBV27 with TRBJ2-1; 9 positions match TRBD2. The germline V gene has CDR1 MNHEY and CDR2 SMNVEV (reference sequence). The CDR3 has 15 residues. With 3 bases clipped from V and 7 bases from J, the junction kept 7 bases outside the gene matches. The CDR3: CASSFGGRESNEQFF. In DNA form, the CDR3 reads TGTGCCAGCAGTTTCGGCGGGAGGGAATCGAATGAGCAGTTCTTC.

The chain joins TRBV6-5 to TRBJ1-2, with 8 bases identical to TRBD1. Per germline, CDR1 MNHEY and CDR2 SVGAGI. V lost 0 bases to trimming and J lost 7 bases; unmatched junction nucleotides: 4. The CDR3 consists of 14 residues. The CDR3 nucleotides read TGTGCCAGCAGTTACTCCGGGACAGGATCTGGCTACACCTTC. Translation: CASSYSGTGSGYTF.

The CDR3 DNA sequence: TGTGCCAGCAGTTCCCCCTGGAGTAGCCCTAGCACAGATACGCAGTATTTT. This encodes CASSSPWSSPSTDTQYF. The gene calls are TRBV6-2 or TRBV6-3 and TRBJ2-3; D is unclear. The CDR3 is made up of 17 amino acids. Trimming cost V 4 bases and J 0 bases, with 17 bases left between them. CDR1 MNHEY and CDR2 SVGEGT come from the germline V gene.

The V and J genes are TRBV7-9 and TRBJ2-7, with 7 bases fitting TRBD1. The CDR3 totals 15 residues. The trim removed 7 bases at V and 0 bases at J, leaving 9 bases unmatched. Germline CDR1 is SEHNR and CDR2 is FQNEAQ (reference sequence). The CDR3: CASTSTGLVSYEQYF. The CDR3 DNA reads TGTGCCAGCACCTCGACAGGGTTAGTCTCCTACGAGCAGTACTTC.

The chain carries TRBV2 and TRBJ1-1; the D gene is possibly TRBD1 (6 bases). Germline assignment: CDR1 SNHLY and CDR2 FYNNEI. This CDR3 contains 13 residues. Trimming pared 7 bases from V and 1 base from J, leaving 10 bases between. The CDR3 reads CASKLTGNTEAFF. The CDR3 DNA follows: TGTGCCAGCAAATTGACAGGGAACACTGAAGCTTTCTTT. Full variable domain (missing parts from reference TRBV2 and TRBJ1-1): EPEVTQTPSHQVTQMGQEVILRCVPISNHLYFYWYRQILGQKVEFLVSFYNNEISEKSEIFDDQFSVERPDGSNFTLKIRSTKLEDSAMYFCASKLTGNTEAFFGQGTRLTVV.

J is TRBJ1-1 and V is TRBV19; D is ambiguous. This CDR3 has 13 amino acids. Germline CDR1 is LNHDA and CDR2 is SQIVND (reference sequence). Trimming cost V 3 bases and J 6 bases, with 11 bases left between them. CDR3 sequence (DNA): TGTGCCAGTAGTATGAGGAGGGCGTCTGAAGCTTTCTTT. Its translation: CASSMRRASEAFF.

For the CDR3, the DNA is TGTGCCAGCAGCCCCCGACGGAGCAGTGATCAGCCCCAGCATTTT. Its translation is CASSPRRSSDQPQHF. This rearrangement joins TRBV7-2 to TRBJ1-5; no firm D call. The V and J ends lost 5 bases and 5 bases respectively, with 16 bases between them. This CDR3 is 15 amino acids long. Germline V CDR1 and CDR2: SGHTA, FQGNSA. Full variable domain (rest looked up from reference TRBV7-2 and TRBJ1-5): GAGVSQSPSNKVTEKGKDVELRCDPISGHTALYWYRQSLGQGLEFLIYFQGNSAPDKSGLPSDRFSAERTGGSVSTLTIQRTQQEDSAVYLCASSPRRSSDQPQHFGDGTRLSIL.

V usage is TRBV28 and J usage is TRBJ2-1; no clear D gene. CDR1 MDHEN and CDR2 SYDVKM come from the germline V gene. The CDR3 has 16 residues. The V end lost 2 bases, the J end lost 4 bases, and 15 bases lay between the germline ends. The CDR3 loop is CASSLPHSLPYNEQFF. As DNA, the CDR3 is TGTGCCAGCAGTTTACCCCACAGTCTCCCGTACAATGAGCAGTTCTTC.

The chain carries TRBV7-6 and TRBJ2-2, with 9 bases matching TRBD2. Germline CDR1 and CDR2: SGHVS and FNYEAQ. The ends lost 2 bases at V and 4 bases at J; junction bases unmatched: 14. This CDR3 is 19 amino acids long. The CDR3 loop is CASSLPSISGRFATGELFF. The CDR3 nucleotides are TGTGCCAGCAGCTTACCCTCAATCAGCGGGAGGTTCGCCACCGGGGAGCTGTTTTTT.

The genes are TRBV6-2 or TRBV6-3 and TRBJ2-7; TRBD2 matches 14 bases. Per germline, CDR1 MNHEY and CDR2 SVGEGT. This CDR3 has 15 residues. V shed 6 bases and J 5 bases; nucleotides not matched to a gene: 6. The CDR3 DNA is TGTGCCAGCAGCCCAGGACTAGCGGGAGGCCACGAGCAGTACTTC. The encoded protein is CASSPGLAGGHEQYF.

This clone is a singleton in its sample. This chain links TRBV19 with TRBJ1-2; D perhaps matches TRBD1 (6 bases). Trimming removed 4 bases from V and 6 bases from J, with 12 bases in between. The CDR3 has 13 residues. Germline CDR1 LNHDA, CDR2 SQIVND (reference sequence). The CDR3: CASSTVWTDGYTF. CDR3 in DNA: TGTGCCAGTAGTACTGTTTGGACAGATGGCTACACCTTC.

The genes are TRBV27 and TRBJ2-5, with 8 bases fitting TRBD2. This CDR3 contains 14 residues. The germline V gene encodes CDR1 MNHEY and CDR2 SMNVEV (reference sequence). J was trimmed by 4 bases and V by 6 bases; bases with no gene match: 7. CDR3 loop: CASRGAGAPETQYF. CDR3 nucleotides: TGTGCCAGCAGGGGAGCGGGAGCCCCAGAGACCCAGTACTTC.

This chain uses TRBV19 with TRBJ2-1; 12 bases line up with TRBD2. Trimming took 4 bases from V and 0 from J; bases not matched to a gene: 7. This CDR3 spans 18 amino acids. Germline loops: CDR1 LNHDA, CDR2 SQIVND (reference sequence). The CDR3 reads CASSRHLAGGSSYNEQFF. CDR3 DNA: TGTGCCAGTAGTAGGCACCTAGCGGGAGGGAGCTCCTACAATGAGCAGTTCTTC.

A few counts support this clone. The chain has TRBV7-8 and TRBJ1-5, with 7 bases that match TRBD1. The CDR3 is made up of 14 amino acids. Germline V gene data show CDR1 as SGHVS and CDR2 as FQNEAQ. The V and J ends lost 5 bases and 1 base, in that order; junction bases with no gene match: 2. This chain's CDR3 is CASSQGQSNQPQHF. The CDR3 DNA follows: TGTGCCAGCAGCCAGGGACAGAGCAATCAGCCCCAGCATTTT.

The rearrangement uses TRBV5-5 and TRBJ2-1, with D tentatively TRBD2 (5 bases). Trimming removed 1 base at V and 6 bases at J, with 17 bases between. From germline, CDR1 is SGHKS and CDR2 YYEKEE (reference sequence). The CDR3 runs to 16 residues. The CDR3 DNA follows: TGTGCCAGCAGCTTGTCCCGGGGTCCAGCGGCCAATGAGCAGTTCTTC. The encoded protein is CASSLSRGPAANEQFF. The full variable domain, rest sourced from reference TRBV5-5 and TRBJ2-1, is DAGVTQSPTHLIKTRGQQVTLRCSPISGHKSVSWYQQVLGQGPQFIFQYYEKEERGRGNFPDRFSARQFPNYSSELNVNALLLGDSALYLCASSLSRGPAANEQFFGPGTRLTVL.

This chain links TRBV11-2 with TRBJ2-5, with 7 bases aligning to TRBD1. Germline-derived CDR1 and CDR2 are SGHAT and FQNNGV. V lost 0 bases to trimming and J lost 3 bases; unmatched junction nucleotides: 4. The CDR3 sequence is 15 residues long. As DNA, the CDR3 is TGTGCCAGCAGCTTAGAACGGGACAGAAAAGAGACCCAGTACTTC. Translation: CASSLERDRKETQYF. The full variable domain, in which reference TRBV11-2 and TRBJ2-5 provide the parts outside the CDR3, is EAGVAQSPRYKIIEKRQSVAFWCNPISGHATLYWYQQILGQGPKLLIQFQNNGVVDDSQLPKDRFSAERLKGVDSTLKIQPAKLEDSAVYLCASSLERDRKETQYFGPGTRLLVL.

The rearrangement links TRBV19 to TRBJ1-4, with D perhaps TRBD1 (5 bases). V was cut by 4 bases and J by 0 bases, with 12 bases left in between. The CDR3 has 16 amino acids. Germline V gene sequence: CDR1 LNHDA, CDR2 SQIVND (reference sequence). CDR3 DNA sequence: TGTGCCAGTAGTAATGGGGGGACGGCAACTAATGAAAAACTGTTTTTT. It yields the protein CASSNGGTATNEKLFF.